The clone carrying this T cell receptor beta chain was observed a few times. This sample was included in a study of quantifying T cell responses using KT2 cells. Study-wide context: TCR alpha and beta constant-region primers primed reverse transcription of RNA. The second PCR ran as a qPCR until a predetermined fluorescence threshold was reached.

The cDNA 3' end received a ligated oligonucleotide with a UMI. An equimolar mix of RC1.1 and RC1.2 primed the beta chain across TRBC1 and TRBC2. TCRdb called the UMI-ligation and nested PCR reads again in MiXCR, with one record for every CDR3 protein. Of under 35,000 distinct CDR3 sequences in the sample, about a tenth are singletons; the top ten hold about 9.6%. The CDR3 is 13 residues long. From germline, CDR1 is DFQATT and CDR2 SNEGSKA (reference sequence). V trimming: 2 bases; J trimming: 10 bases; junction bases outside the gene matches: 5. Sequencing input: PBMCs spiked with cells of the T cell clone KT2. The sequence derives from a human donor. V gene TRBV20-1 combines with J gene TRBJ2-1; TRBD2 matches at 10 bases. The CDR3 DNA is TGCAGTGCTAGACTAGCGGGAGTAGGGGAGCAGTTCTTC. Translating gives CSARLAGVGEQFF.